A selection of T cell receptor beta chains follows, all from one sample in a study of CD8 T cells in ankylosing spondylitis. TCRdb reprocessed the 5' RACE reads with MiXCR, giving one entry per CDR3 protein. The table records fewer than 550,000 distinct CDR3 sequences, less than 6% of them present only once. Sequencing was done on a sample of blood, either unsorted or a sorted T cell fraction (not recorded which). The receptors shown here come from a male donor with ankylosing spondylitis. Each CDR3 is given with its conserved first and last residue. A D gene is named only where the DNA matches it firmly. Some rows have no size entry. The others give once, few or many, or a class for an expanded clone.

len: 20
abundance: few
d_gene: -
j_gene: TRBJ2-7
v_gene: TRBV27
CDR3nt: TGTGCCAGCAGGGGCCAAAGGAGTTCAGCCGTCCCCCCTTCCTCATACGAGCAGTACTTC
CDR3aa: CASRGQRSSAVPPSSYEQYF

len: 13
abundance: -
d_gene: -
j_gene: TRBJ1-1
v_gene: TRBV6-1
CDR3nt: TGTGCCAGCATGGAGACACCGAACACTGAAGCTTTCTTT
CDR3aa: CASMETPNTEAFF

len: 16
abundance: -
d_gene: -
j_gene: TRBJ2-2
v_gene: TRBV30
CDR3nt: TGTGCCTGGAAAGATTTTCTGCGACAAGTCACCGGGGAGCTGTTTTTT
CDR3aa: CAWKDFLRQVTGELFF

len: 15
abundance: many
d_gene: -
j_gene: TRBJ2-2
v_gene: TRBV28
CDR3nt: TGTGCCAGCAGTTTAGCAGGGACGAACACCGGGGAGCTGTTTTTT
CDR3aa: CASSLAGTNTGELFF

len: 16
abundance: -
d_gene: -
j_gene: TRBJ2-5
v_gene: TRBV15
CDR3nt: TGTGCCACCAGCAGTGTTGGGTCAGGGGTCCAAGAGACCCAGTACTTC
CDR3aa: CATSSVGSGVQETQYF

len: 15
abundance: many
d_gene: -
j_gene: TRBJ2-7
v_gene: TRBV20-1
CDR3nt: TGCAGTGCTAGAGATCGACAGGGAGGTTTCTACGAGCAGTACTTC
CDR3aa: CSARDRQGGFYEQYF

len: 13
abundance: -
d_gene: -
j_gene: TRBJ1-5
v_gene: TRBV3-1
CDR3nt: TGTGCCAGCAGCCAAGGGATAAATCAGCCCCAGCATTTT
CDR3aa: CASSQGINQPQHF

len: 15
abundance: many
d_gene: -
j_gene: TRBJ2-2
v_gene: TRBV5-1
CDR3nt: TGCGCCAGCAGCTTGGACAGGGCATACACCGGGGAGCTGTTTTTT
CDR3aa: CASSLDRAYTGELFF

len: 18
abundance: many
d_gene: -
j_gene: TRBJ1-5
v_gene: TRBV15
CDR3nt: TGTGCCACCAGCAGAGATGGGTCCCAGGGGCGGAGGGCTCAGCCCCAGCATTTT
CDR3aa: CATSRDGSQGRRAQPQHF

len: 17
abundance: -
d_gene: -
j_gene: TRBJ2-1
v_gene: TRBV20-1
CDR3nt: TGCTGTGCTAGACTTACCTTTCGAAATAGCTCCTACAATGAGCAGTTCTTC
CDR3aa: CCARLTFRNSSYNEQFF

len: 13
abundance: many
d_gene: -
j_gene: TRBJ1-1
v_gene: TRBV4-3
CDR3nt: TGCGCCAGCAGCCAGGATGGGCGAACTGAAGCTTTCTTT
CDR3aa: CASSQDGRTEAFF

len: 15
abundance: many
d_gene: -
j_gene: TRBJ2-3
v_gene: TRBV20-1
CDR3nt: TGCAGTGCTAGAGATCCCATAGGGAGCACAGATACGCAGTATTTT
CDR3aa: CSARDPIGSTDTQYF

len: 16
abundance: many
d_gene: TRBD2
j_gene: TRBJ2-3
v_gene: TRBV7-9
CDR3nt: TGTGCCAGCAGCCGACTAGCGGGAGTTCGCCCAGATACGCAGTATTTT
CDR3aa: CASSRLAGVRPDTQYF